This TCR beta chain came from a study of blood T cells in healthy people across ages. Study conclusions and caveats: Considered underestimates were the diversity estimates obtained from one million T cells. Unsorted PBMCs blocked a conclusive comparison of naive and antigen-experienced cells.

A sample-barcoded 5' primer and a J-beta primer mix were used in a second PCR of roughly 7 to 11 cycles. A 12-random-nucleotide template-switch adaptor tagged each cDNA molecule. Each CDR3 protein is one row after TCRdb ran MiXCR on the 5' RACE reads. The repertoire consists of over a million distinct CDR3 sequences, with roughly a quarter occurring once and the leading ten covering approximately 0.75%. Healthy Caucasians from Russia aged roughly 6 to 95 served as donors. This clonotype was seen more than once but under ten times. Its antigen is undetermined. The same specimen was also included in a second study, on T cells of mothers and their children.

Material for sequencing was blood. This TCR derives from a girl aged 2 to 9 in good health.

As DNA, the CDR3 is TGTGCCAGCAGCTTAGTTGGCCGGGAAAACACTGAAGCTTTCTTT. Protein product: CASSLVGRENTEAFF. The chain joins TRBV7-2 to TRBJ1-1, with D hard to call. Deletions cut 1 base from V and 2 bases from J, with 11 bases between. The CDR3 runs to 15 residues. Germline V lookup: CDR1 SGHTA, CDR2 FQGNSA.